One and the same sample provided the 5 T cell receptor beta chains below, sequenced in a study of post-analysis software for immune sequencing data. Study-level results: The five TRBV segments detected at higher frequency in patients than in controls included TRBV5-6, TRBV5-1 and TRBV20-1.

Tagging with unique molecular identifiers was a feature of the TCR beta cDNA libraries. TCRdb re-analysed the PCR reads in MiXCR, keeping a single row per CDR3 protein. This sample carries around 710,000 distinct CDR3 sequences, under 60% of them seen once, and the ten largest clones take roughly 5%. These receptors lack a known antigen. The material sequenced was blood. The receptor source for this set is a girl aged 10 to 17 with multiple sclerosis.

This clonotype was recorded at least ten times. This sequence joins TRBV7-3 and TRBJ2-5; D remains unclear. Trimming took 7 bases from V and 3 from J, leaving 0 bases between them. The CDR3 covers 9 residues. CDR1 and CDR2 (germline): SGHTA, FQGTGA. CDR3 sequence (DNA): TGTGCCAGCAAAGAGACCCAGTACTTC. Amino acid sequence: CASKETQYF.

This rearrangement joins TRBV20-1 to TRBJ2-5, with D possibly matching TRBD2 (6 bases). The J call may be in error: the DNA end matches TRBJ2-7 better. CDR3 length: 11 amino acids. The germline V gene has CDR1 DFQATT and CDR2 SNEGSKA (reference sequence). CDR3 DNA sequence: TGCAGTGCCGCGGGGTTCGGCGAGCAGTACTTC. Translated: CSAAGFGEQYF.

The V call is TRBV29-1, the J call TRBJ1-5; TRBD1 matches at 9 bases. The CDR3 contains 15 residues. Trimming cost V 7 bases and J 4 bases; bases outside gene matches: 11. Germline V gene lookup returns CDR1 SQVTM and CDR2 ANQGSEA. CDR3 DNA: TGCAGCGCCCACTTGGGGACAGGGCCGAATCAGCCCCAGCATTTT. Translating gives CSAHLGTGPNQPQHF.

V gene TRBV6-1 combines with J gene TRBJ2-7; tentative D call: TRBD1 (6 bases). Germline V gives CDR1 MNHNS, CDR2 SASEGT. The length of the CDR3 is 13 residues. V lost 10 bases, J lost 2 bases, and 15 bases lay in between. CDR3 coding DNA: TGTGCCATCCTTTGGGACAACACCTACGAGCAGTACTTC. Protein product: CAILWDNTYEQYF.

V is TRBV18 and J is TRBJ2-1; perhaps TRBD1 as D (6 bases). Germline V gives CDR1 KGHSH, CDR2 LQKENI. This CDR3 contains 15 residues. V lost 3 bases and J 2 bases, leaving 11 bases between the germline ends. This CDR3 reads CASSPSGQTYNEQFF. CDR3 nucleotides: TGTGCCAGCTCACCCTCAGGACAGACCTACAATGAGCAGTTCTTC.